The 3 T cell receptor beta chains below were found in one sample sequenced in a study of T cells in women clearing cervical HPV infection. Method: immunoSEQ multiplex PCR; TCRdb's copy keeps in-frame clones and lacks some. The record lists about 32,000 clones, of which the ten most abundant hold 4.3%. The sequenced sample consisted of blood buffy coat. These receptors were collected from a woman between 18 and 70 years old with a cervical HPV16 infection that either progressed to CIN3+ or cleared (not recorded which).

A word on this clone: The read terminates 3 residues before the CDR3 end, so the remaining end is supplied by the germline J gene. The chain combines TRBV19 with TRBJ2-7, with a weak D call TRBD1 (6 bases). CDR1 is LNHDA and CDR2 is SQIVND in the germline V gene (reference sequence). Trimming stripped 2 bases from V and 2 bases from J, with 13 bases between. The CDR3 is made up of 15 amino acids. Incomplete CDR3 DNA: TGTGCCAGTAGTATAAAGGGGGAGCAGGCCTACGAG. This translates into CASSIKGEQAYE. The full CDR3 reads CASSIKGEQAYEQYF.

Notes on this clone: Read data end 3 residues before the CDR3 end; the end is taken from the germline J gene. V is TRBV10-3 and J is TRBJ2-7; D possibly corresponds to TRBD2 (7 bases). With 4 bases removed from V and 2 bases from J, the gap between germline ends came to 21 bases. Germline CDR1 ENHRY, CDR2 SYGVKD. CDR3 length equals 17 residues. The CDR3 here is CAISVHQGTTNPYEQYF. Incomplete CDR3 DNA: TGTGCCATCAGTGTACACCAGGGGACTACCAATCCCTACGAG.

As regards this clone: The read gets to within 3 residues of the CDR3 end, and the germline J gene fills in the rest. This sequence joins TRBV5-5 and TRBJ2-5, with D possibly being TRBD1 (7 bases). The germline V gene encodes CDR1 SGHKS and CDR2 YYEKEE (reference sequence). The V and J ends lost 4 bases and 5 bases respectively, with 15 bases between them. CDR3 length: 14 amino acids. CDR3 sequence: CASSNPRGAETQYF. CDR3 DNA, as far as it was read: TGTGCCAGCAGCAATCCCAGGGGGGCGGAGACC.